Below, 18 T cell receptor beta chains from the same sample are listed, as sequenced in a study of human T cells and chemical hapten exposure. Specified time point: pre-sensitization, week 0. As for treatment: therapeutic diphenylcyclopropenone sensitization with weekly scalp DPC. TCRdb called the RACE reads again in MiXCR, with one record for every CDR3 protein. Of some 98,000 distinct CDR3 sequences detected, roughly 10% appear once; the ten largest clones hold 3.1%. The starting material was whole blood, obtained in connection with sensitization to the hapten diphenylcyclopropenone (DPC). Receptor source: an older woman with alopecia areata. Some clones in this sample may be carry-over from other donors' samples.

The chain combines TRBV6-6 with TRBJ1-1; TRBD1 is a possible D gene (5 bases). Trimming stripped 7 bases from V and 1 base from J, with 13 bases between. The CDR3 has 14 amino acids. Germline values: CDR1 MNHNY, CDR2 SVGAGI (reference sequence). CDR3: CASTDSQTNTEAFF. CDR3 coding DNA: TGTGCCAGCACCGACAGCCAAACGAACACTGAAGCTTTCTTT.

This clonotype was detected ten times or more. J is TRBJ2-1 and V is TRBV18; perhaps TRBD1 as D (5 bases). Trimming removed 3 bases from V and 5 bases from J, with 8 bases in between. Germline lookup yields CDR1 KGHSH and CDR2 LQKENI. CDR3 length: 13 amino acids. CDR3 DNA sequence: TGTGCCAGCTCACCCGACAGCCACAATGAGCAGTTCTTC. Amino acid sequence: CASSPDSHNEQFF.

The chain recombines TRBV2 with TRBJ1-1, with 8 bases identical to TRBD1. Unmatched junction bases numbered 11, after V lost 6 bases and J lost 5 bases. The CDR3 is 15 amino acids. CDR1 and CDR2 from the germline V gene are SNHLY and FYNNEI. The CDR3 is CASRDPGGGRTEAFF. The CDR3 region has the DNA TGTGCCAGCAGGGACCCAGGGGGCGGTAGGACTGAAGCTTTCTTT. Complete variable domain (other parts from reference TRBV2 and TRBJ1-1): EPEVTQTPSHQVTQMGQEVILRCVPISNHLYFYWYRQILGQKVEFLVSFYNNEISEKSEIFDDQFSVERPDGSNFTLKIRSTKLEDSAMYFCASRDPGGGRTEAFFGQGTRLTVV.

This clonotype has just a few counts. The gene calls are TRBV5-1 and TRBJ2-7; 12 bases agree with TRBD2. The germline V gene encodes CDR1 SGHRS and CDR2 YFSETQ. V dropped 0 bases and J dropped 6; count of bases not matched to a gene: 7. The CDR3 sequence is 16 residues long. The CDR3 is CASSLAASGGASEQYF. CDR3 coding DNA: TGCGCCAGCAGCTTGGCGGCTAGCGGGGGGGCGAGCGAGCAGTACTTC.

V gene TRBV6-2 or TRBV6-3 combines with J gene TRBJ2-7, with 7 bases identical to TRBD1. The CDR3 has 14 amino acids. The trim removed 5 bases at V and 2 bases at J, leaving 6 bases unmatched. Germline CDR1 and CDR2: MNHEY and SVGEGT. CDR3 sequence: CASSLGQAPYEQYF. CDR3 nucleotides: TGTGCCAGCAGTCTAGGACAGGCACCCTACGAGCAGTACTTC.

This clonotype was detected only a few times. The J gene is TRBJ1-4, the V gene TRBV20-1; 8 nucleotides align to TRBD1. V shed 3 bases, J shed 6 bases, and the junction held 6 bases outside the gene matches. Per germline, CDR1 DFQATT and CDR2 SNEGSKA (reference sequence). This CDR3 has 14 amino acids. DNA for the CDR3: TGCAGTGCTAGGAGGACAGGGTTCGATGAAAAACTGTTTTTT. Encoded protein: CSARRTGFDEKLFF.

A remark on this clonotype: This may arise from a read error, as a much more abundant clone is one base away. The genes are TRBV19 and TRBJ2-2; TRBD2 matches 8 bases. The germline CDR1 and CDR2 sequences are LNHDA and SQIVND (reference sequence). The CDR3 sequence is 15 residues long. The CDR3 DNA is TGTGCCAGTAGAACTAGCGGAGTTAACACCGGGGAGCTGCTTTTT. Amino acid sequence: CASRTSGVNTGELLF.

In this sample, this clonotype turned up a few times. The chain has TRBV7-6 and TRBJ2-3, with D perhaps TRBD2 (6 bases). CDR1 is SGHVS and CDR2 is FNYEAQ in the germline V gene. The CDR3 totals 16 residues. V was clipped by 5 bases and J by 4 bases, with 19 bases between them. The CDR3 loop is CASSPIGGVASDTQYF. The CDR3 DNA follows: TGTGCCAGCAGCCCGATAGGCGGGGTGGCGTCAGATACGCAGTATTTT.

The chain uses TRBV6-9 and TRBJ2-7; the D is unclear. The germline CDR1 and CDR2 sequences are MNHGY and SVAAGI. This CDR3 spans 12 amino acids. V was pared by 8 bases and J by 0 bases, with 8 bases between. CDR3 sequence: CASPIGSYEQYF. CDR3 nucleotide sequence: TGTGCCAGCCCTATAGGCTCCTACGAGCAGTACTTC.

This clonotype was seen a few times. The chain joins TRBV7-9 to TRBJ2-3; 7 nucleotides match TRBD2. This CDR3 has 16 residues. The germline V gene has CDR1 SEHNR and CDR2 FQNEAQ (reference sequence). V dropped 2 bases and J dropped 5; count of bases not matched to a gene: 10. The CDR3 DNA reads as TGTGCCAGCAGCTTACTGCGGGGGAGGTGGGAAGATACGCAGTATTTT. This sequence encodes CASSLLRGRWEDTQYF.

The chain recombines TRBV20-1 with TRBJ1-1; D is undetermined. Trimming pared 6 bases from V and 0 bases from J, leaving 11 bases between. The CDR3 totals 13 residues. CDR1 and CDR2 from the germline V gene are DFQATT and SNEGSKA (reference sequence). The CDR3 is CSALPPVNTEAFF. In DNA, the CDR3 is TGCAGTGCCCTCCCGCCTGTGAACACTGAAGCTTTCTTT.

This clonotype came up many times. The chain is built from TRBV20-1 and TRBJ1-5; 8 bases line up with TRBD1. V dropped 6 bases and J dropped 0; count of bases not matched to a gene: 7. Germline V gene data show CDR1 as DFQATT and CDR2 as SNEGSKA (reference sequence). This CDR3 region has 15 residues. CDR3 region: CSAQRTGYSNQPQHF. CDR3 nucleotides: TGCAGTGCGCAAAGGACAGGGTATAGCAATCAGCCCCAGCATTTT.

This clonotype was seen more than once but under ten times. The V and J genes are TRBV5-1 and TRBJ2-5, with D unresolved. The CDR3 is 12 residues long. Germline CDR1 is SGHRS and CDR2 is YFSETQ. With 5 bases removed from V and 5 bases from J, the gap between germline ends came to 10 bases. The CDR3 protein is CASSGSMETQYF. The CDR3, as DNA: TGCGCCAGCAGTGGGTCCATGGAGACCCAGTACTTC. Full variable domain (remainder filled in from reference TRBV5-1 and TRBJ2-5): KAGVTQTPRYLIKTRGQQVTLSCSPISGHRSVSWYQQTPGQGLQFLFEYFSETQRNKGNFPGRFSGRQFSNSRSEMNVSTLELGDSALYLCASSGSMETQYFGPGTRLLVL.

Details on this clonotype: This may be a read error, as it is one base from a much larger clone. The genes are TRBV27 and TRBJ2-7, with 10 bases matching TRBD1. Per the germline V gene, CDR1 is MNHEY and CDR2 is SMNVEV (reference sequence). The CDR3 contains 14 residues. CDR3 protein: CANSFGTGAGEQYF. For the CDR3, the DNA is TGTGCCAACAGTTTCGGGACAGGGGCGGGCGAGCAGTACTTC.

This clonotype has a count of ten or more. The chain links TRBV5-1 to TRBJ1-1; no clear D. V lost 0 bases and J lost 1, with 7 bases in between. CDR1 is SGHRS and CDR2 is YFSETQ in the germline V gene. The CDR3 loop spans 14 amino acids. The CDR3: CASSLAEENTEAFF. The CDR3 nucleotides are TGCGCCAGCAGCTTGGCGGAGGAGAACACTGAAGCTTTCTTT.

This clonotype was detected only once. The J gene is TRBJ2-6, the V gene TRBV7-9; 7 bases line up with TRBD2. The germline gives CDR1 SEHNR, CDR2 FQNEAQ (reference sequence). The trim removed 6 bases at V and 2 bases at J, leaving 7 bases unmatched. This CDR3 contains 16 residues. CDR3 residues: CASSVWEGAGANVLTF. The CDR3 DNA reads as TGTGCCAGCAGTGTGTGGGAGGGCGCTGGGGCCAACGTCCTGACTTTC.

This clonotype showed up many times. No DNA is shown, since the ends of the CDR3 on it are uncertain; the CDR3 is the one TCRdb lists. The V and J genes are TRBV12-3 or TRBV12-4 and TRBJ1-1; no check of the table's D call, TRBD1, against the DNA was made. Termini included, the CDR3 measures 15 amino acids. The CDR3 reads CASSSSGARGTEAFF.

This clonotype was counted between two and nine times. J is TRBJ2-7 and V is TRBV13; 7 bases agree with TRBD2. V lost 5 bases to trimming and J lost 2 bases; unmatched junction nucleotides: 6. CDR1 is PRHDT and CDR2 is FYEKMQ in the germline V gene (reference sequence). There are 14 residues in the CDR3. The CDR3 DNA is TGTGCCAGCAGCCCCGGGGGGTTCCCCTACGAGCAGTACTTC. This codes for CASSPGGFPYEQYF.